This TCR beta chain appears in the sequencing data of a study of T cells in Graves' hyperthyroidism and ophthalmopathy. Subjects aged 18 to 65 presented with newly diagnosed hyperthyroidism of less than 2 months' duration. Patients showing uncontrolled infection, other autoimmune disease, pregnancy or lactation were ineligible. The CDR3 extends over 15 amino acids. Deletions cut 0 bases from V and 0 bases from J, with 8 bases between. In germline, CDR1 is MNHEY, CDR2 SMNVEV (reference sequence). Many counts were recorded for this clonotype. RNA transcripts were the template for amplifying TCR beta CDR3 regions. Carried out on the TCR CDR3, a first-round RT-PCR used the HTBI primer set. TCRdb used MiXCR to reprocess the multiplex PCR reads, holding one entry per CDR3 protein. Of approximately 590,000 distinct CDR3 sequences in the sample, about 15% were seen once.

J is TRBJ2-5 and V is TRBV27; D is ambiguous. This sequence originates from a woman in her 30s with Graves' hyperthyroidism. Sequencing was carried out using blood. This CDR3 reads CASSLSQSNQETQYF. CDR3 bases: TGTGCCAGCAGTTTATCGCAGAGTAACCAAGAGACCCAGTACTTC.